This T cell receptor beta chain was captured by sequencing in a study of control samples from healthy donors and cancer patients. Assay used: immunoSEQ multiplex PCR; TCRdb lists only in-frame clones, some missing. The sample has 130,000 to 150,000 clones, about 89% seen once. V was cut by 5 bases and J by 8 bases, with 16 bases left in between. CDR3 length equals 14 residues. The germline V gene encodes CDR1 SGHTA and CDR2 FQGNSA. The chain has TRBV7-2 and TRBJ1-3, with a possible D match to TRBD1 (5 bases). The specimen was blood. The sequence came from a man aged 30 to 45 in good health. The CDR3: CASSRGGARDTIYF. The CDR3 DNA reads TGTGCCAGCAGCCGTGGAGGGGCTAGGGACACCATATATTTT.